This T cell receptor beta chain was retrieved from a study of cytomegalovirus exposure and HLA in healthy donors. Study as a whole: Findings of an earlier analysis included some 120 million unique TCR beta sequences from 200 million or so T cells. Of the donors genotyped, several hundred in all, less than 90% fell in the Caucasian-associated ancestry cluster. Whole-study findings and limits: Researchers had no immune exposure information except CMV serostatus available. Versus the approximately 700-donor mean, an Asian-associated ancestry cluster reportedly showed fewer N-insertions in a later analysis.

Amplification used 60 Vbeta primers and 13 Jbeta primers. Measured with immunoSEQ multiplex PCR; TCRdb has only the in-frame clones, and not every one. This repertoire shows approximately 150,000 clones, roughly 80% found once; its top ten account for around 3.2%. The CDR3 consists of 15 residues. Germline CDR1 MDHEN, CDR2 SYDVKM. V was pared by 6 bases and J by 1 base, with 15 bases between. As regards this clone: Antigen: not known.

Sequencing was performed on PBMCs. This clonotype was obtained from a male donor in good health and CMV-seronegative. V gene TRBV28 combines with J gene TRBJ1-1, with D unclear. The CDR3 bases are TGTGCCAGCAGGGAGATAGACCGACCGAACACTGAAGCTTTCTTT. This translates into CASREIDRPNTEAFF.